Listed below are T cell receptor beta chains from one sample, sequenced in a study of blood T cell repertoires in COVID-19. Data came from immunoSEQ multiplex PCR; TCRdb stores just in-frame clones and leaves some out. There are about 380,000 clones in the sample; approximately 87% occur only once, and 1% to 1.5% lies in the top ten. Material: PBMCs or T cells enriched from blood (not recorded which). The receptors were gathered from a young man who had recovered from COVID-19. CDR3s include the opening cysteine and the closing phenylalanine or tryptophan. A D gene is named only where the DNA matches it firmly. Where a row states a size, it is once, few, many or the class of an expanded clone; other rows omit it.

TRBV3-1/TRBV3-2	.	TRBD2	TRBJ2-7	CASSQGPAGGPYEQYF
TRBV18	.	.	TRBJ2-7	CASSPRTGGPYEQYF
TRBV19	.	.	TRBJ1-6	CASSRGAYNSPLHF
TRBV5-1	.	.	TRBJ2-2	CASSFISGSGELFF
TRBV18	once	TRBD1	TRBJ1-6	CASSTQGASSYNSPLHF
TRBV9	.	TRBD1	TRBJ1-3	CASSVAPGQGAGGNTIYF
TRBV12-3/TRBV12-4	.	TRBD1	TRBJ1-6	CASTTGGPPLHF
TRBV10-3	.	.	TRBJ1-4	CAISDSGHLEKLFF
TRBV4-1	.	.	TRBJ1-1	CASSQGGRNTEAFF
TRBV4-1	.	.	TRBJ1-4	CASSPTLGREKLFF
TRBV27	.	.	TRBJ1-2	CASSPNNYGYTF
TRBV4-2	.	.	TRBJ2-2	CASSPPFGELFF
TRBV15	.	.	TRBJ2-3	CATSRGSTDTQYF
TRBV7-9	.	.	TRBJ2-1	CASSAQGTNEQFF
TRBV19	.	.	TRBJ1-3	CASTTLSGNTIYF
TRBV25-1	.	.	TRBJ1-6	CASGAQGSSPLHF
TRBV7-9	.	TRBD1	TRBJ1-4	CASSFREDRAGEKLFF
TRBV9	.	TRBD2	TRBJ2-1	CASSSPRVGGKDYNEQFF
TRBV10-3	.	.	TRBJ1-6	CAISPGEGDSPLHF
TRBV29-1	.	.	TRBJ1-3	CVGGSSGNTIYF
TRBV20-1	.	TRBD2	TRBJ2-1	CSASRGGSGEQFF
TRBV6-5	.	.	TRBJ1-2	CASSKDTFDGYTF
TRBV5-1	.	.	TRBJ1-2	CASSIPDSRYGYTF
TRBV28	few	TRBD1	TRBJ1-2	CASQPGGSGYTF
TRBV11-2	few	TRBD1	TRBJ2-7	CASSAGQGPYEQYF